This T cell receptor (beta chain) originates from a study of early stage breast cancer tumors. Libraries were prepared by immunoSEQ multiplex PCR; TCRdb keeps only in-frame clonotypes and omits some of them. The table lists about 9,100 clones, 64% of them singletons. The CDR3 runs 13 residues. V lost 1 base and J lost 9; bases outside the gene matches: 3. CDR1 and CDR2 (germline): SGHTA, FQGNSA. The specimen was breast tumor tissue. V and J are TRBV7-2 and TRBJ2-1, with TRBD2 matching over 7 bases. The sequence derives from a person between 55 and 69 years old with breast cancer. The CDR3 nucleotides are TGTGCCAGCAGCTTAGGGACTAGAACTGAGCAGTTCTTC. This gives the protein CASSLGTRTEQFF.